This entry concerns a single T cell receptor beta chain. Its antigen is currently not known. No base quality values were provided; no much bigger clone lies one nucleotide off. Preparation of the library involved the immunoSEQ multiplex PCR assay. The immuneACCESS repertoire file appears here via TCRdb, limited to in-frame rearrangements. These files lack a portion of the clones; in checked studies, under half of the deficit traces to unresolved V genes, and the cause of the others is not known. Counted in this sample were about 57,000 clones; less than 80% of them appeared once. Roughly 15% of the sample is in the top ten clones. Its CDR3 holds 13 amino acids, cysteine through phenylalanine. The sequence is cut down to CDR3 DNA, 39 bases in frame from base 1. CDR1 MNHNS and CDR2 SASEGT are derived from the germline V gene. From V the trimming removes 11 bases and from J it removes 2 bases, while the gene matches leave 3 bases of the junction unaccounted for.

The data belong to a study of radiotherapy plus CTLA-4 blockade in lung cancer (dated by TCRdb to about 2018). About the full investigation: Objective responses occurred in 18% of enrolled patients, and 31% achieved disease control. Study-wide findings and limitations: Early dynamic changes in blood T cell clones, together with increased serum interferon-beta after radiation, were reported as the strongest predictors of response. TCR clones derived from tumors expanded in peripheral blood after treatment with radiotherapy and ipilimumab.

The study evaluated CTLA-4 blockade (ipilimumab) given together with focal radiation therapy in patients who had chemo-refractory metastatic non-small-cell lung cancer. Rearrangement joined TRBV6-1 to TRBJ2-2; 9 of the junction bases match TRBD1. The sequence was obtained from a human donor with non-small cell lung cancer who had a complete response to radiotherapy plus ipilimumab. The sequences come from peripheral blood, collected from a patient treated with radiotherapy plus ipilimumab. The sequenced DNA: TGTGCCGGGACAGGGACTAACACCGGGGAGCTGTTTTTT. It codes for CAGTGTNTGELFF.